This T cell receptor (beta chain) comes out of a study of T cell responses to AZD1222 COVID-19 vaccine. Study-level information: Second-dose intervals of approximately 4 or approximately 12 weeks were pooled. Broader study findings: Seropositive status at baseline applied to only a handful of AZD1222 recipients. White British ancestry dominated among donors, who included more females, and clonal diversity was possibly underestimated. All repertoire sampling was performed exclusively after the peak T cell response.

Notes on this clone: What it binds is unknown.

The repertoire was sequenced with immunoSEQ multiplex PCR; TCRdb's copy has only in-frame clones and lacks some. The sample has 130,000 to 150,000 clones; 88% are singletons. Sequencing was performed on peripheral blood, taken on day 0 of AZD1222 vaccination. This receptor was obtained from an adult in good health.

The CDR3 DNA reads TGTGCCAGCACCAACACAGGGAGCAATCAGCCCCAGCATTTT. It yields the protein CASTNTGSNQPQHF. This sequence joins TRBV27 and TRBJ1-5; tentatively, D is TRBD1 (6 bases). The V gene lost 7 bases and the J gene lost 1 base, with 11 bases spanning the gap. The germline gives CDR1 MNHEY, CDR2 SMNVEV (reference sequence). CDR3 size: 14 residues.